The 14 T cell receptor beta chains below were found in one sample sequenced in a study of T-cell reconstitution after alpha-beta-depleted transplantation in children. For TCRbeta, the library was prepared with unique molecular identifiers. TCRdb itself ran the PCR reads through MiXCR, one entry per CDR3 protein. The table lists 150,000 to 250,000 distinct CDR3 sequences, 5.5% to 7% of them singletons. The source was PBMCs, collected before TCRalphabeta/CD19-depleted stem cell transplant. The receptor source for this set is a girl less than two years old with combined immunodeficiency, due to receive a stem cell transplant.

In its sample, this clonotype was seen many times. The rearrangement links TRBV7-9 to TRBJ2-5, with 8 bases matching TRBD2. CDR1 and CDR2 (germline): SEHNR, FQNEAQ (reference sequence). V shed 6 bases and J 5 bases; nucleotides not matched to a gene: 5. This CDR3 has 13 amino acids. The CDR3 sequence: CASSSGGPETQYF. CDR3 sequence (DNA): TGTGCCAGCAGTTCGGGGGGGCCGGAGACCCAGTACTTC.

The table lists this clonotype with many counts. DNA for the CDR3: TGTGCCAGCAGTCCGACCATGGACAGGGGGAATACAGATACGCAGTATTTT. Protein sequence: CASSPTMDRGNTDTQYF. The J gene is TRBJ2-3, the V gene TRBV25-1, with 10 bases lining up with TRBD1. V dropped 5 bases and J dropped 3; count of bases not matched to a gene: 11. The CDR3 spans 17 residues. Germline CDR1 and CDR2: MGHDK and SYGVNS.

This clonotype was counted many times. Written as DNA, the CDR3 is TGTGCCAGCAGCCACGGGACTAGCGCCTATGAGCAGTTCTTC. As protein: CASSHGTSAYEQFF. The genes are TRBV7-9 and TRBJ2-1; 10 positions agree with TRBD2. V lost 5 bases, J lost 8 bases, and 6 bases stayed unmatched. Germline V lookup: CDR1 SEHNR, CDR2 FQNEAQ (reference sequence). The length of the CDR3 is 14 residues.

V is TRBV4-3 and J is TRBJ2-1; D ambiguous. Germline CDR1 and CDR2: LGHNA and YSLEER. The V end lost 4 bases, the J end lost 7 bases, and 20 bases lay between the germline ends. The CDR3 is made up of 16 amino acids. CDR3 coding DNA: TGCGCCAGCAGCCCCGTCACACAATATATCCCGAATGAGCAGTTCTTC. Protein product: CASSPVTQYIPNEQFF.

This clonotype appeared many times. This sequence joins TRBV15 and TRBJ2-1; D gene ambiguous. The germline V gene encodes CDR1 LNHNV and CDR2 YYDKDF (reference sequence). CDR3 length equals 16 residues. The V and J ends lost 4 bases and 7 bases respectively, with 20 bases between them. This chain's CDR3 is CATSTLMSPKSNEQFF. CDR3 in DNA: TGTGCCACCAGCACCCTCATGTCTCCTAAATCGAATGAGCAGTTCTTC.

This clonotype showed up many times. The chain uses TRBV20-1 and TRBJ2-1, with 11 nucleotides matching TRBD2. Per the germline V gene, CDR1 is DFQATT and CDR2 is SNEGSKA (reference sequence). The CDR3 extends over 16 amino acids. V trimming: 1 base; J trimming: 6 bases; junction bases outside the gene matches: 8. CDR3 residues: CSARALAGGIGNEQFF. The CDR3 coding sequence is TGCAGTGCTAGAGCTCTAGCGGGGGGCATCGGCAATGAGCAGTTCTTC.

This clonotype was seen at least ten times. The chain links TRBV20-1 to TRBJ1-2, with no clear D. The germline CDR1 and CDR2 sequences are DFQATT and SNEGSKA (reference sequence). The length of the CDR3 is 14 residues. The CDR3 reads CRTLIPRSYYGYTF. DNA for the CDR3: TGCAGGACCTTGATTCCCCGGTCCTATTATGGCTACACCTTC.

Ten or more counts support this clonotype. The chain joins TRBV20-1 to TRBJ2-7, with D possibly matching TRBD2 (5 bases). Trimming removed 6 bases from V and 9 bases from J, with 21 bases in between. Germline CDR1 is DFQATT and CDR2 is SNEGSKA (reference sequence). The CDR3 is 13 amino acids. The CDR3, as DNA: TGCAGTGCAGCGGCATCCTACTTCCGAGGGCAGTACTTC. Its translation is CSAAASYFRGQYF.

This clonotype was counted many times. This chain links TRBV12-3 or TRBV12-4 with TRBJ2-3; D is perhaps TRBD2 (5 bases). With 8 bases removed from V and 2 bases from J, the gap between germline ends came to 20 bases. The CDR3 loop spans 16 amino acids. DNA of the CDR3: TGTGCCAGCGGATCGGCGTGGGAGAGCTACACAGATACGCAGTATTTT. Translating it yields CASGSAWESYTDTQYF.

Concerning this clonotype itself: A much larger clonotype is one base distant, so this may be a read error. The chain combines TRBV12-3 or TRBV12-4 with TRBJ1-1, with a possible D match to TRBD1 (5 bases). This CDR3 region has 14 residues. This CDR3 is CSSSPYPGPTEAFF. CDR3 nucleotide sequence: TGTTCCAGCAGTCCCTACCCGGGACCCACTGAAGCTTTCTTT.

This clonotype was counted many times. The CDR3 here is CASSDGTANTEAFF. The CDR3 nucleotides are TGTGCCAGCAGCGACGGGACAGCCAACACTGAAGCTTTCTTT. This chain uses TRBV5-6 with TRBJ1-1, with 7 nucleotides matching TRBD1. Losses at the gene ends were 4 bases for V and 2 bases for J; bases not matched to a gene: 5. The CDR3 loop spans 14 amino acids. Germline CDR1 and CDR2: SGHDT and YYEEEE.

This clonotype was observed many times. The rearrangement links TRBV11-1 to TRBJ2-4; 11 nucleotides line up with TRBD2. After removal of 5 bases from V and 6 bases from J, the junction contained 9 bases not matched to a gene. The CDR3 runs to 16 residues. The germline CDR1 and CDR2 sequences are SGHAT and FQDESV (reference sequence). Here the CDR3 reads CASSRRLAGNLNIQYF. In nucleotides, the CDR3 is TGTGCCAGCAGCCGTCGACTAGCGGGAAATCTAAACATTCAGTACTTC. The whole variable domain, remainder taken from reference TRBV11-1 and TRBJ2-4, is EAEVAQSPRYKITEKSQAVAFWCDPISGHATLYWYRQILGQGPELLVQFQDESVVDDSQLPKDRFSAERLKGVDSTLKIQPAELGDSAMYLCASSRRLAGNLNIQYFGAGTRLSVL.

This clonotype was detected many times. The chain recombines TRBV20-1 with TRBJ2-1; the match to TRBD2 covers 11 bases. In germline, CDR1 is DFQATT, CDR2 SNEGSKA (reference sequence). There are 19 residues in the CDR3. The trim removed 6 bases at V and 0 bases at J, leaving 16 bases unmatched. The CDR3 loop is CSARLPGLAATLSYNEQFF. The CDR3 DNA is TGCAGTGCGAGGCTACCGGGACTAGCGGCTACCCTCTCCTACAATGAGCAGTTCTTC.

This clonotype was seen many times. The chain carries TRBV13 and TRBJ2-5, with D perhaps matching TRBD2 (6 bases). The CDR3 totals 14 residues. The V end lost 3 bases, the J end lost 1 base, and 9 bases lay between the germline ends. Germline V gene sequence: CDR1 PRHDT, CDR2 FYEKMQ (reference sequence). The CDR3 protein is CASSFGGIQETQYF. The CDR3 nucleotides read TGTGCCAGCAGCTTTGGGGGGATCCAAGAGACCCAGTACTTC.